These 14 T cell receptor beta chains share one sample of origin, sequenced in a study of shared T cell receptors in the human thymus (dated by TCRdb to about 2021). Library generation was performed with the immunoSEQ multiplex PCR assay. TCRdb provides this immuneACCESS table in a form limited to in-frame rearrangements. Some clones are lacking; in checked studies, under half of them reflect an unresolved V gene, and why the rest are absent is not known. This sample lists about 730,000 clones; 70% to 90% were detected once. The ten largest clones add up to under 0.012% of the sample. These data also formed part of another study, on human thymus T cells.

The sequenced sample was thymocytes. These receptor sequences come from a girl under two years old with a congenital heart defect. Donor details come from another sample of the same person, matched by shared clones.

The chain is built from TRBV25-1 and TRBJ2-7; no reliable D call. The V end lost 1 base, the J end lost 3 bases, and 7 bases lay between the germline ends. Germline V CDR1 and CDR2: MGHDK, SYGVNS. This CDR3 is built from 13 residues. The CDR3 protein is CASSESNHYEQYF. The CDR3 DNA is TGTGCCAGCAGTGAATCTAATCACTACGAGCAGTACTTC.

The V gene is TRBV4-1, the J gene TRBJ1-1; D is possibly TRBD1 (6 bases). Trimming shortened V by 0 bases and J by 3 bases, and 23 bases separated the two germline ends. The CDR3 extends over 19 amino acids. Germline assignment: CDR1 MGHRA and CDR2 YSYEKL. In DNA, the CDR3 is TGCGCCAGCAGCCAAGATCCGGGGGCAGCGGGGGATGTGTACACTGAAGCTTTCTTT. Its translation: CASSQDPGAAGDVYTEAFF.

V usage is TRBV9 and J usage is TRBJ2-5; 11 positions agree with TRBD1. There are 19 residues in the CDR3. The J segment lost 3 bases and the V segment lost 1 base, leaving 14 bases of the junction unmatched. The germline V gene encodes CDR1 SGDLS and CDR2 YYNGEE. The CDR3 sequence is CASSVRGQGANGREETQYF. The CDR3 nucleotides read TGTGCCAGCAGCGTACGAGGACAGGGGGCTAATGGACGGGAAGAGACCCAGTACTTC.

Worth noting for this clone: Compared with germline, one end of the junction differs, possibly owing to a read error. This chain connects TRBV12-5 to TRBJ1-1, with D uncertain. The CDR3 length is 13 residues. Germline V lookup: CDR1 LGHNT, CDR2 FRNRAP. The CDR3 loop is CASGLAENSEAFF. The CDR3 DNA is TGTGCTAGTGGTTTGGCCGAGAACTCTGAAGCTTTCTTT.

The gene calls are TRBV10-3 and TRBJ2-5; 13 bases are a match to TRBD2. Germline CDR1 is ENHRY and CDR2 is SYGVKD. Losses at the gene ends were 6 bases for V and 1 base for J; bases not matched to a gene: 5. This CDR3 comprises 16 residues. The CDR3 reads CAISPRTSGGQETQYF. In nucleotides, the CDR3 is TGTGCCATCAGCCCCAGGACTAGCGGGGGCCAAGAGACCCAGTACTTC.

This CDR3 is CASSPGELHYEQYF. CDR3 sequence (DNA): TGTGCCAGCAGCCCAGGGGAGCTCCACTACGAGCAGTACTTC. The rearrangement uses TRBV6-5 and TRBJ2-7; a weak D match, TRBD1 (6 bases). The germline gives CDR1 MNHEY, CDR2 SVGAGI. The ends were cut back, 6 bases at V and 3 bases at J, with 15 bases in the middle. CDR3 size: 14 residues.

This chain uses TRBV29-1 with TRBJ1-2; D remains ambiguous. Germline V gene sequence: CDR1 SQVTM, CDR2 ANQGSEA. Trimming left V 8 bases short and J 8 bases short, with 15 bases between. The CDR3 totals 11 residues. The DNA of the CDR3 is TGCAGCACAGACCGACGGAGGGGCTACACCTTC. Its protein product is CSTDRRRGYTF.

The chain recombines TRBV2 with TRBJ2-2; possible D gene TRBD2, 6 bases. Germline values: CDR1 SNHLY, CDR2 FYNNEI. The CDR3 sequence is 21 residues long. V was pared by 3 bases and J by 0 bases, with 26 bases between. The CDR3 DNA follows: TGTGCCAGCAGTGATGGGGACTGGACACCCCAGTTATCGCCGAACACCGGGGAGCTGTTTTTT. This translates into CASSDGDWTPQLSPNTGELFF.

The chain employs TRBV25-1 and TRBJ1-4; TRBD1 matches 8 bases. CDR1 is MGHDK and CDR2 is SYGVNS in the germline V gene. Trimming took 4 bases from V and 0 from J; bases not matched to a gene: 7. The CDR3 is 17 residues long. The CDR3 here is CASSGTGRRATNEKLFF. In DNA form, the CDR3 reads TGTGCCAGCAGTGGGACAGGGCGAAGGGCAACTAATGAAAAACTGTTTTTT.

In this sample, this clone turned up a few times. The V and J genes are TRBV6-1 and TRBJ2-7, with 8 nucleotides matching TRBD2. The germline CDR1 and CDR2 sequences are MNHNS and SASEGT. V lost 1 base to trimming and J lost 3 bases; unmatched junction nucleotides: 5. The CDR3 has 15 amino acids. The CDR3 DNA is TGTGCCAGCAGTGAAGAGGTACTAGCGGACTACGAGCAGTACTTC. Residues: CASSEEVLADYEQYF.

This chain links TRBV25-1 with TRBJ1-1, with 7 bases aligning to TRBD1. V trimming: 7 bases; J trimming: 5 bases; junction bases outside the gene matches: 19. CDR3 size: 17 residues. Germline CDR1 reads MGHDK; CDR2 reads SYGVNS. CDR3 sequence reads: CASIGFNIDRVRTEAFF. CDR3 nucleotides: TGTGCCAGCATCGGATTTAACATCGACAGGGTGAGAACTGAAGCTTTCTTT.

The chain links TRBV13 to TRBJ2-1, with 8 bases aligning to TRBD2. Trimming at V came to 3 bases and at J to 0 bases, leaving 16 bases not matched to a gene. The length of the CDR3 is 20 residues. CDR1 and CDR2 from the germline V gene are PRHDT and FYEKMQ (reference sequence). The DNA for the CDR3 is TGTGCCAGCAGCTTTACGGGGGCGGGGGGCCTCAGGAGCTCCTACAATGAGCAGTTCTTC. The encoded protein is CASSFTGAGGLRSSYNEQFF.

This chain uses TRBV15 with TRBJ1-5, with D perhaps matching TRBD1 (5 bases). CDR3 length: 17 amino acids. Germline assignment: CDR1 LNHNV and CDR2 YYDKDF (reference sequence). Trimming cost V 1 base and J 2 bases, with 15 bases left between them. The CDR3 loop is CATSRGSPPGGNQPQHF. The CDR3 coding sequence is TGTGCCACCAGCAGAGGCAGCCCACCGGGGGGCAATCAGCCCCAGCATTTT.

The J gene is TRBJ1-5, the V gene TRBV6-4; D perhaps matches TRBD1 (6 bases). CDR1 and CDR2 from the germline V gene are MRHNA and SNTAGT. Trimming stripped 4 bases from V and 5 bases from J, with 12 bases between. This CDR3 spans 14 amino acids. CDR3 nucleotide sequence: TGTGCCAGCAGTGCGGGGGGCGACGATCAGCCCCAGCATTTT. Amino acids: CASSAGGDDQPQHF.